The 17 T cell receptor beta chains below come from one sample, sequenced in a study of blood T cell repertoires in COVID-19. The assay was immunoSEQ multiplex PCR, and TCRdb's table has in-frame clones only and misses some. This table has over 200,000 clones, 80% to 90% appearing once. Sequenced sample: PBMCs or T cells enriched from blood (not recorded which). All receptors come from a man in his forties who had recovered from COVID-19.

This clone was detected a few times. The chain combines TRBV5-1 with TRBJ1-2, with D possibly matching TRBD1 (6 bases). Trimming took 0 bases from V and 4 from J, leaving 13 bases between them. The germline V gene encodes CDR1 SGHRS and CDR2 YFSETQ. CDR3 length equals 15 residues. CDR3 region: CASSLGGQLGYGYTF. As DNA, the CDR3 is TGCGCCAGCAGCTTGGGGGGGCAGCTTGGCTATGGCTACACCTTC.

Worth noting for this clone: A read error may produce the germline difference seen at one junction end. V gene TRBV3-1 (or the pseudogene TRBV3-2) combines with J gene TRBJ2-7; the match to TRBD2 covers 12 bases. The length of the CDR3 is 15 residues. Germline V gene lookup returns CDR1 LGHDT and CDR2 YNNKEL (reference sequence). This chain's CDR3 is CASSVLAGGSSEQYF. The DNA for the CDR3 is TGTGCCAGCAGCGTTCTAGCGGGGGGGTCCTCCGAGCAGTACTTC.

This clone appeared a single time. The DNA for the CDR3 is TGTGCCACCATCCGGCAGGGGCGAACCGGGGAGCTGTTTTTT. It encodes CATIRQGRTGELFF. This sequence joins TRBV24-1 and TRBJ2-2, with a tentative D call TRBD1 (6 bases). Per the germline V gene, CDR1 is KGHDR and CDR2 is SFDVKD. The CDR3 has 14 amino acids. V shed 8 bases and J shed 5 bases, with 14 bases lying between them.

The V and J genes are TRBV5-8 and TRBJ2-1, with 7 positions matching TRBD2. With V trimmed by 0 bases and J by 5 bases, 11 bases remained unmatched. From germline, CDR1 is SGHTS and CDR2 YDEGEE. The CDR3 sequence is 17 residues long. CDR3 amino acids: CASSLDSLAAWDNEQFF. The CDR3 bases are TGTGCCAGCAGCTTGGATTCTCTAGCGGCATGGGACAATGAGCAGTTCTTC.

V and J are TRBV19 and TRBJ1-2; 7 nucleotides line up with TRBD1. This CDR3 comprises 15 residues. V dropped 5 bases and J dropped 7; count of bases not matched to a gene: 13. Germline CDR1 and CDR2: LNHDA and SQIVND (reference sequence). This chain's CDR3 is CASSPIDRAVVGYTF. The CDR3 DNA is TGTGCCAGTAGTCCCATCGACAGGGCAGTCGTTGGCTACACCTTC.

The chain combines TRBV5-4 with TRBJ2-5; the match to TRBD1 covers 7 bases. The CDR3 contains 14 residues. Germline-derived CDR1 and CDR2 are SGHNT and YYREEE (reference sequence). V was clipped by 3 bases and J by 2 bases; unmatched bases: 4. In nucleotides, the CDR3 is TGTGCCAGCAGCTGGGACAGCCGACAAGAGACCCAGTACTTC. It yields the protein CASSWDSRQETQYF.

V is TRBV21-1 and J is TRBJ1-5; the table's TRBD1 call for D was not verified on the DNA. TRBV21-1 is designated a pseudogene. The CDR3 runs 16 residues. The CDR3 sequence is CASSMTSGTDNQPQHF. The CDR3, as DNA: TGTGCCAGCAGCATGACCTCGGGGACAGACAATCAGCCCCAGCATTTT.

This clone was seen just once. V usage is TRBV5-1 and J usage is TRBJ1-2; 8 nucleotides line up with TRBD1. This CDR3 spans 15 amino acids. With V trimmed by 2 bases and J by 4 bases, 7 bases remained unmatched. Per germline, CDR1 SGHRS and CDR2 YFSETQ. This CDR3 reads CASSFQGAGSYGYTF. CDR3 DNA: TGCGCCAGCAGCTTTCAGGGGGCGGGAAGCTATGGCTACACCTTC.

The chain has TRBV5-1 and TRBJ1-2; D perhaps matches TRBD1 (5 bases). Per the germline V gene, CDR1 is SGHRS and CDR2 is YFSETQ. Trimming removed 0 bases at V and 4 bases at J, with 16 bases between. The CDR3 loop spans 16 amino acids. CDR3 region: CASSLDGQGKTYGYTF. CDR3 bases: TGCGCCAGCAGCTTGGACGGGCAGGGAAAAACCTATGGCTACACCTTC.

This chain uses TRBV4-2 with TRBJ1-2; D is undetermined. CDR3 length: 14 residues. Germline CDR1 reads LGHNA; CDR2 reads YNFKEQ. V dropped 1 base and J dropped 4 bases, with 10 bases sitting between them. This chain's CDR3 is CASSQVPGTYGYTF. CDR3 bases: TGTGCCAGCAGCCAAGTGCCGGGAACCTATGGCTACACCTTC.

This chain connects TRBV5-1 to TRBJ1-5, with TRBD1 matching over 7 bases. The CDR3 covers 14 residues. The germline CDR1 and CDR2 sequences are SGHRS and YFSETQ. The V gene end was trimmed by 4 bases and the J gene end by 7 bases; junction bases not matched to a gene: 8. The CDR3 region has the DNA TGCGCCAGCAGCCCGGGACAGAAAGCACAGCCCCAGCATTTT. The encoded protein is CASSPGQKAQPQHF.

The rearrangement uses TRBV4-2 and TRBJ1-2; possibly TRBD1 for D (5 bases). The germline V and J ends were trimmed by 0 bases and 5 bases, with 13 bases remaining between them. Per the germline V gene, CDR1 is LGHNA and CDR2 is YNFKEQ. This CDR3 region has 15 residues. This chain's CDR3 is CASSQDLEQVYGYTF. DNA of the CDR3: TGTGCCAGCAGCCAAGATCTAGAACAGGTTTATGGCTACACCTTC.

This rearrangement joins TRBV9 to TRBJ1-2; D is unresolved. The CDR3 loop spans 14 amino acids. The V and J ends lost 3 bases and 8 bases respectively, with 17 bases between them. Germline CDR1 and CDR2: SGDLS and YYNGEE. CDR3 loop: CASSAYSGMRGYTF. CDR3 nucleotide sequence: TGTGCCAGCAGCGCCTATTCGGGGATGAGGGGCTACACCTTC.

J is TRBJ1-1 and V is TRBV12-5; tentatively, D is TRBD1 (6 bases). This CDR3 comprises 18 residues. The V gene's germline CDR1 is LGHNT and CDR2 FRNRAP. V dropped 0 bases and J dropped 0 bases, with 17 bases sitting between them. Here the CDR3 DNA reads TGTGCTAGTGGTTTGGTATTTACCTCGGCAGGGGTGAACACTGAAGCTTTCTTT. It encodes CASGLVFTSAGVNTEAFF. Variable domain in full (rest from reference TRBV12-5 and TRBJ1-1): DARVTQTPRHKVTEMGQEVTMRCQPILGHNTVFWYRQTMMQGLELLAYFRNRAPLDDSGMPKDRFSAEMPDATLATLKIQPSEPRDSAVYFCASGLVFTSAGVNTEAFFGQGTRLTVV.

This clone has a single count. As DNA, the CDR3 is TGCGCCAGCAGCTTGTACAGGGGCGATAGGGAGACCCAGTACTTC. Amino acid sequence: CASSLYRGDRETQYF. The chain has TRBV5-1 and TRBJ2-5; TRBD1 aligns across 7 bases. This CDR3 is built from 15 residues. Germline values: CDR1 SGHRS, CDR2 YFSETQ. The ends lost 1 base at V and 5 bases at J; junction bases unmatched: 8.

CDR3 region: CASSSPSGASSGNTIYF. The CDR3, as DNA: TGCGCCAGCAGCTCGCCCTCAGGGGCCTCGTCTGGAAACACCATATATTTT. The V call is TRBV5-1, the J call TRBJ1-3, with D perhaps TRBD1 (6 bases). The germline gives CDR1 SGHRS, CDR2 YFSETQ. The CDR3 is made up of 17 amino acids. The V gene lost 3 bases and the J gene lost 1 base, with 17 bases spanning the gap.

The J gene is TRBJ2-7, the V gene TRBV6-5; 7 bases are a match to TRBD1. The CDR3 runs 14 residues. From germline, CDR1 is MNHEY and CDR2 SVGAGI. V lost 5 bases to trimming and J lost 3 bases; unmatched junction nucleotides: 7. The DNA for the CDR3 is TGTGCCAGCAGTACAAACCGGGACAGCTACGAGCAGTACTTC. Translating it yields CASSTNRDSYEQYF.